This T cell receptor beta chain was observed in a study of glioma-infiltrating T cells after dendritic cell vaccination. The data were produced by immunoSEQ multiplex PCR, yet TCRdb's version contains in-frame clones alone and is incomplete. There are some 30,000 clones in the sample; roughly nine tenths occur only once, and around 2.2% lies in the top ten. The CDR3 extends over 14 amino acids. Trimming pared 5 bases from V and 0 bases from J, leaving 10 bases between. Germline assignment: CDR1 SGHVS and CDR2 FQNEAQ. The chain couples TRBV7-8 to TRBJ1-1; no firm D call. The source material was blood, sampled before dendritic cell vaccination. The source is a human donor with glioblastoma. As DNA, the CDR3 is TGTGCCAGCAGCGTTAGACTTATGAACACTGAAGCTTTCTTT. Its translation is CASSVRLMNTEAFF.